This is a list of T cell receptor beta chains from one sample in a study of cytomegalovirus exposure and HLA in healthy donors. Assay: immunoSEQ multiplex PCR; the TCRdb copy retains only in-frame clones and omits some. This table holds 150,000 to 200,000 clones, approximately 70% found once. Material: PBMCs. All receptors come from a young man in good health and CMV-seropositive. Each CDR3 is given with its conserved first and last residue. The D gene is left open where the match is weak. Clone sizes are given selectively: once, few, many, or a class where the clone is expanded.

d_gene	abundance	v_gene	j_gene	CDR3nt	CDR3aa
-	-	TRBV30	TRBJ1-5	TGTGCCTGGAGCGAAGGACAGATCAATCAGCCCCAGCATTTT	CAWSEGQINQPQHF
-	-	TRBV4-1	TRBJ1-4	TGCGCCAGCAGCCAAGATCCGGGAACAACTAATGAAAAACTGTTTTTT	CASSQDPGTTNEKLFF
TRBD1	-	TRBV6-1	TRBJ1-3	TGTGCCAGCAGTACAGGGGGCACAGGAAACACCATATATTTT	CASSTGGTGNTIYF
-	few	TRBV30	TRBJ2-3	TGTGCCTGGAGATCAACAGGGACAGATACGCAGTATTTT	CAWRSTGTDTQYF
-	-	TRBV12-5	TRBJ1-1	TGTGCTAGTGGTTCACCGACTTTAGGGAACACTGAAGCTTTCTTT	CASGSPTLGNTEAFF
-	-	TRBV6-5	TRBJ1-2	TGTGCCAGCAGTACCAATACAGGGTCTGGCTACACCTTC	CASSTNTGSGYTF
-	-	TRBV7-9	TRBJ1-1	TGTGCCAGCAGCATAGGGGCAGGGCGCGGGGCTGAAGCTTTCTTT	CASSIGAGRGAEAFF
TRBD2	-	TRBV2	TRBJ2-1	TGTGCCAGCAGTGAAGTGGGAGGGTCCTACAATGAGCAGTTCTTC	CASSEVGGSYNEQFF
-	few	TRBV14	TRBJ1-4	TGTGCCAGCAGTCAACATCAGGGGTTTGGTGAAAAACTGTTTTTT	CASSQHQGFGEKLFF
TRBD2	-	TRBV11-1	TRBJ2-2	TGTGCCAGCAGCTTAAGGACTAGCCAGTACACCGGGGAGCTGTTTTTT	CASSLRTSQYTGELFF
-	-	TRBV27	TRBJ1-1	TGTGCCAGCACCTACAGGAACACTGAAGCTTTCTTT	CASTYRNTEAFF
TRBD1	-	TRBV7-2	TRBJ1-1	TGTGCCAGCAGCCAAAGAGGACAGGGCAACACTGAAGCTTTCTTT	CASSQRGQGNTEAFF
TRBD1	-	TRBV6-6	TRBJ2-3	TGTGCCAGCAGTCCAACAGGGGTAGGAGTTGGAGATACGCAGTATTTT	CASSPTGVGVGDTQYF
-	-	TRBV5-8	TRBJ1-1	TGTGCCAGCAGCTTGTTAGTCACTGAAGCTTTCTTT	CASSLLVTEAFF
TRBD1	-	TRBV30	TRBJ1-2	TGTGCCTCCCACCCCAAATCGACAGGGGCTGGCTACACCTTC	CASHPKSTGAGYTF
-	-	TRBV28	TRBJ1-4	TGTGCCAGCAGTCGTCTGCCGGGTCGGGAAAAACTGTTTTTT	CASSRLPGREKLFF
TRBD1	-	TRBV2	TRBJ1-2	TGTGCCAGCAGCCAAACTAGGGACAGTTTAAACTATGGCTACACCTTC	CASSQTRDSLNYGYTF
TRBD2	-	TRBV7-8	TRBJ2-1	TGTGCCAGCAGCTATAGCGGGAGGGCAGATGTAAATGAGCAGTTCTTC	CASSYSGRADVNEQFF
-	once	TRBV27	TRBJ2-2	TGTGCCAGCAGGCCAGGGGGGACCGGGGAGCTGTTTTTT	CASRPGGTGELFF
-	-	TRBV25-1	TRBJ2-1	TGTGCCAGCAGTGACCACGGGGTTGGCGATGAGCAGTTCTTC	CASSDHGVGDEQFF
-	few	TRBV30	TRBJ2-6	TGTGCCTGCCTAGCGCTGGGAGTCTCTGGGGCCAACGTCCTGACTTTC	CACLALGVSGANVLTF
TRBD1	-	TRBV28	TRBJ1-6	TGTGCCAGCAGCCCGACAGGGTACAATTCACCCCTCCACTTT	CASSPTGYNSPLHF
TRBD1	-	TRBV7-3	TRBJ1-1	TGTGCCAGCAGCCCACAGGGACAGCTGAACACTGAAGCTTTCTTT	CASSPQGQLNTEAFF
TRBD2	-	TRBV7-8	TRBJ2-1	TGTGCCAGCAGCTTAAGCGCTAGCGGGGCCGTTTACAATGAGCAGTTCTTC	CASSLSASGAVYNEQFF
-	-	TRBV6-5	TRBJ1-5	TGTGCCAGCAGTTTTTCACAGGGCAATCAGCCCCAGCATTTT	CASSFSQGNQPQHF
TRBD2	few	TRBV7-9	TRBJ2-5	TGTGCCAGCAGCTCGTGGACTAGCGGACAAGAGACCCAGTACTTC	CASSSWTSGQETQYF
TRBD1	-	TRBV7-8	TRBJ1-5	TGTGCCAGCAGCTCAGGGGGCTATAGCAATCAGCCCCAGCATTTT	CASSSGGYSNQPQHF
-	-	TRBV7-9	TRBJ1-2	TGTGCCAGCAGCTGGCCCGGGTTGGCGGATGGCTACACCTTC	CASSWPGLADGYTF
TRBD2	few	TRBV7-2	TRBJ2-1	TGTGCCAGCGCTAGCGGGGCAAACAATGAGCAGTTCTTC	CASASGANNEQFF
TRBD2	-	TRBV28	TRBJ2-1	TGTGCCAGCAGTCTTTTAGCGGGACACACGAATGAGCAGTTCTTC	CASSLLAGHTNEQFF
-	-	TRBV7-9	TRBJ1-1	TGTGCCAGCAGCCCTAGACAGGTTAGCATGAACACTGAAGCTTTCTTT	CASSPRQVSMNTEAFF